This entry features one T cell receptor beta chain sequence. The source of the sample is a study of blood T cell repertoires in COVID-19. V was shortened by 5 bases and J by 1 base, with 12 bases between the two germline ends. The CDR3 contains 15 residues. CDR1 and CDR2 (germline): MDHEN, SYDVKM. Clones were read by immunoSEQ multiplex PCR, and TCRdb kept only the in-frame ones, dropping some. The table shows 190,000 or so clones, with 85% occurring only once. The clonotype originates from a man aged 55-75 years with COVID-19, enrolled during active disease. Source material: peripheral blood. The J gene is TRBJ1-5, the V gene TRBV28, with TRBD1 as a possible D gene (5 bases). DNA of the CDR3: TGTGCCAGCAGTCGGTGGGGCAGCAGCAATCAGCCCCAGCATTTT. Its protein is CASSRWGSSNQPQHF.